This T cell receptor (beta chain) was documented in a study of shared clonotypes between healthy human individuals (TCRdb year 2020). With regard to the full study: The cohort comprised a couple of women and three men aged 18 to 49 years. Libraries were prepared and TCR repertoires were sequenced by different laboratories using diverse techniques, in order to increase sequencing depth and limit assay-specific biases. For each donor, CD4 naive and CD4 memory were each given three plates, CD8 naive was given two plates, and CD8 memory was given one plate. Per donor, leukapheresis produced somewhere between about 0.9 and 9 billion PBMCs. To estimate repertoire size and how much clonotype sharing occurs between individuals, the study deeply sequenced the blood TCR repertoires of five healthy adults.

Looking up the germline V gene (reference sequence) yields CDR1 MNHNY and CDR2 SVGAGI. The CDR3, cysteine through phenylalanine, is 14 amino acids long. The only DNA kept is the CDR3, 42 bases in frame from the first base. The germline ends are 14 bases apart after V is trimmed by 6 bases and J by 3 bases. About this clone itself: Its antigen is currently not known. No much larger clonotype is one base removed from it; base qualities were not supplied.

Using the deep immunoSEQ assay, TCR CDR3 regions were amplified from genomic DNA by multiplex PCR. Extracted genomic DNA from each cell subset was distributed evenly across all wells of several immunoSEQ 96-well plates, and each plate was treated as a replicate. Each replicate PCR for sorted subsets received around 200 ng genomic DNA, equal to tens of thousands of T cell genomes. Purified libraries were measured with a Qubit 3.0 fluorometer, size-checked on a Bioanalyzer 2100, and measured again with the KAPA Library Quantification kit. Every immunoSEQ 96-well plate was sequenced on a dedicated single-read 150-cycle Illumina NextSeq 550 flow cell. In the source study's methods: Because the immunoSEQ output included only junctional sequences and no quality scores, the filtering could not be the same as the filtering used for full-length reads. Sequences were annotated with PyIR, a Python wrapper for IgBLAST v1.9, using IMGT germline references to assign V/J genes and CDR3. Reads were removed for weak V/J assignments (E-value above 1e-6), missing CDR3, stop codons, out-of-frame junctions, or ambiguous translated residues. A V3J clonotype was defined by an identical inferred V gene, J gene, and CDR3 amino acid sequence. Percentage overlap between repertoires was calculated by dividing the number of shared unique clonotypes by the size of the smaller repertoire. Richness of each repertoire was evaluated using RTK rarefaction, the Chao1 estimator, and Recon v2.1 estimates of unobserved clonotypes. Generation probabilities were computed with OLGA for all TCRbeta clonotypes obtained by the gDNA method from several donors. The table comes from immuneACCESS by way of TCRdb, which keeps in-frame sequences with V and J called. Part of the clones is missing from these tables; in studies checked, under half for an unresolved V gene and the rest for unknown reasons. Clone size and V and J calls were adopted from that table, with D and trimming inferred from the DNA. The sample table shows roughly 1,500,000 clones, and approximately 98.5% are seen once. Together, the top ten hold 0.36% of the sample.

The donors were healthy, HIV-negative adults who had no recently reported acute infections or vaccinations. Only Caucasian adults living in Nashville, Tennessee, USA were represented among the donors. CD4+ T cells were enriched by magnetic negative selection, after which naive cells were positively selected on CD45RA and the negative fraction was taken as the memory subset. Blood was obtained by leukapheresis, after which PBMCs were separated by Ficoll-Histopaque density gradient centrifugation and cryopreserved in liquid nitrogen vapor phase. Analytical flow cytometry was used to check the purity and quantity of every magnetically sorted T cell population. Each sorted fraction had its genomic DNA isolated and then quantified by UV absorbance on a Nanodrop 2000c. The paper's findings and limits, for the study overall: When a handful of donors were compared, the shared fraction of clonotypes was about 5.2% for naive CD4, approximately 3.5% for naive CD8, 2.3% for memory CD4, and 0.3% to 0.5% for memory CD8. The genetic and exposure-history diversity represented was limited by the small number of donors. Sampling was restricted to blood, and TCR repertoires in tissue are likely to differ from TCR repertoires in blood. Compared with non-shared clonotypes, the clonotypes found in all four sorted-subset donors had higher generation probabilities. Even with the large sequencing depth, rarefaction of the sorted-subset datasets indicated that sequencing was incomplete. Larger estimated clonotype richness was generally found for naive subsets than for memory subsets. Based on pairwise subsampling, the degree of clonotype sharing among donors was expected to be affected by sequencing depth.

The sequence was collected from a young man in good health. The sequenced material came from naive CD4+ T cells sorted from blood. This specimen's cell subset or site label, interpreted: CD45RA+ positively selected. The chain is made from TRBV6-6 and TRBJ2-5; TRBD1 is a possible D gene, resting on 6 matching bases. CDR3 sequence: CASRDTTGKETQYF. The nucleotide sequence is TGTGCCAGCAGGGATACCACAGGGAAAGAGACCCAGTACTTC.